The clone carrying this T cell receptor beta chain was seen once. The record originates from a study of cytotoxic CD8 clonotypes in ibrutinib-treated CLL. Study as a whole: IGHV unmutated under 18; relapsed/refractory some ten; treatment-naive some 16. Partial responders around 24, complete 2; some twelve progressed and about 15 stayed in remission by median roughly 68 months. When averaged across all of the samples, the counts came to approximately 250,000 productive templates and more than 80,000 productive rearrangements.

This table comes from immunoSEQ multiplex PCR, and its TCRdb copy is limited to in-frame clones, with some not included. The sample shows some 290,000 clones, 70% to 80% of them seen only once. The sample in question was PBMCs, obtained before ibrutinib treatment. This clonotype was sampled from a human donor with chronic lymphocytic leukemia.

In DNA, the CDR3 is TGTGCCAGTAGTATTTCTGGGATCTGGGGGCAGAGAAAAAATAACTATGGCTACACCTTC. Translated, it gives CASSISGIWGQRKNNYGYTF. The chain has TRBV19 and TRBJ1-2; the D gene is possibly TRBD1 (6 bases). The V end lost 3 bases, the J end lost 1 base, and 27 bases lay between the germline ends. Germline V CDR1 and CDR2: LNHDA, SQIVND (reference sequence). There are 20 residues in the CDR3.